This record covers a single T cell receptor beta chain. What it binds is not known. The data stem from a study of cytomegalovirus exposure and HLA in healthy donors. Broader study findings: The study designated 160 or so TCR beta chains cytomegalovirus-associated. As a later analysis showed, several of the most significant clusters appeared to be linked to common viral pathogens.

Vbeta (60) and Jbeta (13) primers were used in the PCR. Here immunoSEQ multiplex PCR was the method, and the copy in TCRdb shows in-frame clones only, minus some. Among 140,000 to 150,000 clones, around three quarters were seen once, and the ten largest hold 1.5% to 2%. The V gene's germline CDR1 is MNHNY and CDR2 SVGAGI (reference sequence). V was cut by 8 bases and J by 5 bases, with 15 bases left in between. The CDR3 is made up of 13 amino acids. V usage is TRBV6-6 and J usage is TRBJ1-1; tentatively, D is TRBD1 (6 bases). Sequences were obtained from PBMCs. The clonotype originates from a woman in her thirties or forties in good health and CMV-seronegative. In DNA form, the CDR3 reads TGTGCCAGCTGGGGGCCGGGATGGACTGAAGCTTTCTTT. Its protein is CASWGPGWTEAFF.